This T cell receptor (beta chain) comes out of a study of early T cells in non-severe SARS-CoV-2 infection. The V gene's germline CDR1 is MDHEN and CDR2 SYDVKM. V lost 5 bases and J 3 bases, leaving 8 bases between the germline ends. This CDR3 is built from 12 residues. This clonotype was counted at least ten times. Unique molecular identifier tags were affixed to discrete cDNA molecules. TCRdb recomputed calls from the 5' RACE reads with MiXCR, one row per CDR3 protein. The repertoire has tens of thousands of distinct CDR3 sequences, less than 9.5% of them found once; the top ten carry around 4.2%. The sequence was obtained from an adult who was a healthcare worker with PCR-confirmed SARS-CoV-2 infection or an uninfected control (not recorded which). The chain joins TRBV28 to TRBJ2-7; D uncertain. Source material: whole blood. For the CDR3, the DNA is TGTGCCAGCAGTACCTCTCTCTACGAGCAGTACTTC. This encodes CASSTSLYEQYF.